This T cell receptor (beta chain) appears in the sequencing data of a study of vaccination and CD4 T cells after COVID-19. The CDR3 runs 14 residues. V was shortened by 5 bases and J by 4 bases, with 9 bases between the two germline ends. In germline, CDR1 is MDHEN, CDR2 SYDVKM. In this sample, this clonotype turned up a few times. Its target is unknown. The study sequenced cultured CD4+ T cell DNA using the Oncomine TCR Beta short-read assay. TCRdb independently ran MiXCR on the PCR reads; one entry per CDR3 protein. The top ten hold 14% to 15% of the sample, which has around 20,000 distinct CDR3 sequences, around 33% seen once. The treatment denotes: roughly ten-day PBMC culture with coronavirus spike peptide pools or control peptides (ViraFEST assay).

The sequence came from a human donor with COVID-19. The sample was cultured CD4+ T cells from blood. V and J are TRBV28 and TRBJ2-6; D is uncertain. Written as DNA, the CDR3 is TGTGCCAGCAGTGGGGTGGGGGGGGCCAACGTCCTGACTTTC. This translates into CASSGVGGANVLTF.